The rows below give T cell receptor beta chains drawn from one sample of a study of T cell responses to AZD1222 COVID-19 vaccine. Repertoires were generated with immunoSEQ multiplex PCR, while TCRdb's copy carries only in-frame clones and drops some. Of some 150,000 clones in the sample, 93% are singletons; the top ten hold more than 0.8%. This material consisted of peripheral blood, taken on day 0 of AZD1222 vaccination. The source of these receptors is an adult in good health. Both conserved end residues are part of each CDR3. A D gene is named only where the DNA matches it firmly. A row's size may be missing; if present it is once, few, many or a size class.

clone_size	v_call	j_call	d_call	cdr3_aa	cdr3_nt
once	TRBV5-5	TRBJ2-2	-	CASSLVAGELFF	TGTGCCAGCAGCTTGGTTGCCGGGGAGCTGTTTTTT
-	TRBV5-6	TRBJ2-7	-	CASSLGPDVPYEQYF	TGTGCCAGCAGCTTGGGACCGGACGTCCCCTACGAGCAGTACTTC
-	TRBV30	TRBJ1-6	TRBD1	CAVQTGGNSPLHF	TGTGCCGTGCAAACAGGGGGGAATTCACCCCTCCACTTT
-	TRBV11-3	TRBJ1-2	TRBD1	CASSPDRDGYTF	TGTGCCAGCAGCCCCGACAGGGATGGCTACACCTTC
-	TRBV2	TRBJ2-1	-	CASKQLADSYNEQFF	TGTGCCAGCAAACAATTGGCCGACTCCTACAATGAGCAGTTCTTC
-	TRBV7-6	TRBJ2-3	-	CASSLEVSGYSNTDTQYF	TGTGCCAGCAGCTTAGAGGTCAGCGGGTATTCAAACACAGATACGCAGTATTTT
-	TRBV5-1	TRBJ1-6	TRBD1	CASSLDPGQGSPLHF	TGCGCCAGCAGCTTAGATCCGGGACAGGGTTCACCCCTCCACTTT
-	TRBV27	TRBJ1-2	-	CASSLSGGGYTF	TGTGCCAGCAGTTTATCAGGGGGTGGCTACACCTTC
-	TRBV7-2	TRBJ1-3	-	CASSLASEGSGNTIYF	TGTGCCAGCAGCTTAGCTTCTGAAGGGTCTGGAAACACCATATATTTT
-	TRBV19	TRBJ2-5	TRBD2	CASQTSGGRPWTQYF	TGTGCCAGTCAGACTAGCGGGGGGCGTCCCTGGACCCAGTACTTC
-	TRBV15	TRBJ2-5	-	CATSRVSPGTQYF	TGTGCCACCAGCAGAGTTAGTCCTGGGACCCAGTACTTC
-	TRBV3-1/TRBV3-2	TRBJ2-2	-	CASSQAGNTGELFF	TGTGCCAGCAGCCAAGCGGGGAATACCGGGGAGCTGTTTTTT
-	TRBV6-5	TRBJ2-1	-	CASSYQQTDNNEQFF	TGTGCCAGCAGTTACCAACAGACAGATAACAATGAGCAGTTCTTC
-	TRBV4-1	TRBJ2-1	TRBD2	CASSRTSGGADKEQFF	TGCGCCAGCAGTCGGACTAGCGGGGGGGCTGATAAGGAGCAGTTCTTC
-	TRBV13	TRBJ2-4	-	CASSLRSAGRNIQYF	TGTGCCAGCAGCTTACGGTCGGCAGGGAGAAACATTCAGTACTTC
-	TRBV7-9	TRBJ1-2	-	CASSDRKNYGYTF	TGTGCCAGCAGCGACAGGAAAAACTATGGCTACACCTTC
-	TRBV2	TRBJ1-2	-	CASREDSYGYTF	TGTGCCAGCAGGGAGGACAGCTATGGCTACACCTTC
-	TRBV6-5	TRBJ1-1	-	CASLQTWQHTEAFF	TGTGCCAGCTTACAAACGTGGCAGCACACTGAAGCTTTCTTT
-	TRBV7-9	TRBJ1-1	-	CASSSLREMNTEAFF	TGTGCCAGCAGTTCTTTGCGGGAAATGAACACTGAAGCTTTCTTT
-	TRBV6-2/TRBV6-3	TRBJ2-5	-	CASSYRSAGWETQYF	TGTGCCAGCAGTTACCGGTCGGCAGGCTGGGAGACCCAGTACTTC
once	TRBV5-1	TRBJ1-4	-	CASSLGAGGNEKLFF	TGCGCCAGCAGCTTGGGGGCTGGTGGGAATGAAAAACTGTTTTTT
-	TRBV4-1	TRBJ1-1	-	CASSQDKKEGWMNTEAFF	TGCGCCAGCAGCCAAGATAAAAAGGAGGGTTGGATGAACACTGAAGCTTTCTTT
-	TRBV10-3	TRBJ1-2	-	CAISEPNTGYTF	TGTGCCATCAGTGAGCCTAATACTGGCTACACCTTC
-	TRBV11-1	TRBJ2-2	-	CASRDGKRRNTGELFF	TGTGCCAGCAGGGACGGCAAGCGGAGGAACACCGGGGAGCTGTTTTTT